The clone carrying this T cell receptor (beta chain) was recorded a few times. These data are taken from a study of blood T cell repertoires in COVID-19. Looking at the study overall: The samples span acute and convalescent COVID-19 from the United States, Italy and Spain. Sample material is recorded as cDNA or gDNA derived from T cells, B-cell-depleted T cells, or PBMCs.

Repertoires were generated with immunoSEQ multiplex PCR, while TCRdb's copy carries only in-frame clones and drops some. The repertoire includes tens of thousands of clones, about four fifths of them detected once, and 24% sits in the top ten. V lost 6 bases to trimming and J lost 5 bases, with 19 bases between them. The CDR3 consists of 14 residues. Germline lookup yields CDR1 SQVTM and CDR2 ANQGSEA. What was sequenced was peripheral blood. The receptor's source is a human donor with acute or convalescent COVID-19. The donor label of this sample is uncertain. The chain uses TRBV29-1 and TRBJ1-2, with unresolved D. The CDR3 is CSVTMLSATYGYTF. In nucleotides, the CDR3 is TGCAGCGTGACTATGTTATCGGCCACATATGGCTACACCTTC.